These T cell receptor beta chains were read from a single sample in a study of cytomegalovirus exposure and HLA in healthy donors. The data were produced by immunoSEQ multiplex PCR, yet TCRdb's version contains in-frame clones alone and is incomplete. The table shows under 150,000 clones, with 65% to 85% occurring only once. What was sequenced was PBMCs. Receptors originate from a boy aged 5 to 17 in good health and CMV-seronegative. CDR3s include the opening cysteine and the closing phenylalanine or tryptophan. The order of the fields is clone size, J gene, V gene, D gene, CDR3 DNA, CDR3 protein. D genes are given only for firm matches. Not all rows give a size; the values are once, few, many and, for expanded clones, a class.

>-|TRBJ2-1|TRBV19|TRBD2
TGTGCCAGTAGTGGCGGGACTAGCGAGTATGAGCAGTTCTTC
CASSGGTSEYEQFF
>once|TRBJ2-3|TRBV11-2|-
TGTGCCAGCAGCACGACTTCTGCTAGCACAGATACGCAGTATTTT
CASSTTSASTDTQYF
>-|TRBJ2-5|TRBV7-9|-
TGTGCCAGCAGCGCGCGGGACGGTCAAGAGACCCAGTACTTC
CASSARDGQETQYF
>-|TRBJ2-7|TRBV5-6|-
TGTGCCAGCAGCTTGGAAGGGGGATTCGGGGCCTACGAGCAGTACTTC
CASSLEGGFGAYEQYF
>-|TRBJ2-1|TRBV7-9|TRBD2
TGTGCCAGCACCACTGGTGTAGCGGGAGTCTCCTACAATGAGCAGTTCTTC
CASTTGVAGVSYNEQFF
>-|TRBJ2-2|TRBV5-1|-
TGCGCCAGCAGGGGAAGGGGGTTCGACACCGGGGAGCTGTTTTTT
CASRGRGFDTGELFF
>-|TRBJ1-6|TRBV30|-
TGTGCCTGGGAGGTCCGGGACATCAATAATTCACCCCTCCACTTT
CAWEVRDINNSPLHF
>-|TRBJ1-1|TRBV21-1|-
TGTGCCAGCAGCAAAGTCTACGGGAACACTGAAGCTTTCTTT
CASSKVYGNTEAFF
>once|TRBJ1-4|TRBV28|TRBD1
TGTGCCAGCAGTTTTACAGGGGGCGGTGAAAAACTGTTTTTT
CASSFTGGGEKLFF
>-|TRBJ2-3|TRBV9|TRBD2
TGTGCCAGCAGCGTAGAAGGTAGCGGGAGGGCCCGGGGGCAGTATTTT
CASSVEGSGRARGQYF
>few|TRBJ2-5|TRBV5-4|TRBD2
TGTGCAGAGGGGGGGCTAGCGGGATCTCAAGAGACCCAGTACTTC
CAEGGLAGSQETQYF
>-|TRBJ2-1|TRBV4-1|TRBD2
TGCGCCAGCAGCCCAAGGACTAGCGGGGCCTACAATGAGCAGTTCTTC
CASSPRTSGAYNEQFF
>-|TRBJ2-5|TRBV27|TRBD2
TGTGCCAGCAGTTTGACTAGCGGACAAGAGACCCAGTACTTC
CASSLTSGQETQYF
>-|TRBJ1-5|TRBV6-1|TRBD1
TGTGCCAGCACATGGACAGGGGCGAATCAGCCCCAGCATTTT
CASTWTGANQPQHF
>-|TRBJ2-1|TRBV30|TRBD2
TGTGCCTGGCGGCCTAGCGGGTACAATGAGCAGTTCTTC
CAWRPSGYNEQFF
>once|TRBJ1-5|TRBV18|TRBD1
TGTGCCAGCTCACCCTCCGACGGGACAGGGGGCATTGAGCAGCCCCAGCATTTT
CASSPSDGTGGIEQPQHF
>once|TRBJ2-5|TRBV5-4|-
TGTGCCAGCAGCTTGGACAGAGAAGAGACCCAGTACTTC
CASSLDREETQYF
>once|TRBJ2-3|TRBV5-1|TRBD2
TGCGCCAGCAGCTTTCTAGCGGCGGGAAGCACAGATACGCAGTATTTT
CASSFLAAGSTDTQYF
>few|TRBJ2-3|TRBV5-1|TRBD2
TGCGCCAGCAGCCCCCGAGGGCTAGCGGGTACTAGCACAGATACGCAGTATTTT
CASSPRGLAGTSTDTQYF
>-|TRBJ2-5|TRBV5-4|-
TGTGCCAGCAGTGACGGGGATTCAGTCAAGACCCAGTACTTC
CASSDGDSVKTQYF
>few|TRBJ2-7|TRBV5-6|TRBD1
TGTGCCAGCAGCTTCTCCGGGACAGGGTTTCACGAGCAGTACTTC
CASSFSGTGFHEQYF
>-|TRBJ1-2|TRBV6-1|-
TGTGCCAGCAGTGAAGGCGATTGGCAGGCAATCTATGGCTACACCTTC
CASSEGDWQAIYGYTF
>-|TRBJ1-1|TRBV27|-
TGTGCCAGCAGTTCCCCAGGTTTTGATGAAGCTTTCTTT
CASSSPGFDEAFF
>-|TRBJ2-3|TRBV5-1|-
TGCGCCAGCAGCTTGGCGGGGAGCACAGATACGCAGTATTTT
CASSLAGSTDTQYF
>-|TRBJ2-5|TRBV29-1|TRBD2
TGCAGCGTTGAAATGGATTCTAGCGGGTCCCAAGAGACCCAGTACTTC
CSVEMDSSGSQETQYF
>-|TRBJ2-1|TRBV5-4|-
TGTGCCAGCAGCGGGGGGACTCCCAATGAGCAGTTCTTC
CASSGGTPNEQFF
>-|TRBJ2-3|TRBV19|TRBD2
TGTGCCACCAAAGGAGCGGGAGGGCACGATACGCAGTATTTT
CATKGAGGHDTQYF
>-|TRBJ2-5|TRBV4-3|-
TGCGCCAGCAGCCAAGATCGGGGGGCGCCCCAGACCCAGTACTTC
CASSQDRGAPQTQYF
>-|TRBJ2-7|TRBV6-5|TRBD1
TGTGCCAGCAGGGGCGGGGACAGGGTCTACGAGCAGTACTTC
CASRGGDRVYEQYF
>-|TRBJ2-3|TRBV6-5|-
TGTGCCACTAAATTGGGTTTGGAGGCAGATACGCAGTATTTT
CATKLGLEADTQYF
>-|TRBJ1-1|TRBV10-3|-
TGTGCCATCCGGCTTTCAGGGTTGAACACTGAAGCTTTCTTT
CAIRLSGLNTEAFF
>-|TRBJ1-4|TRBV19|TRBD1
TGTGCCAGTCTTATTCCGGGACAGGGATCTAATGAAAAACTGTTTTTT
CASLIPGQGSNEKLFF
>-|TRBJ2-7|TRBV6-5|-
TGTGCCAGCAGCCCCGGGGTTGGGTACGAGCAGTACTTC
CASSPGVGYEQYF
>-|TRBJ2-2|TRBV30|TRBD2
TGTGCCTGGAGTCTTCTAGCGGGGAACACCGGGGAGCTGTTTTTT
CAWSLLAGNTGELFF
>-|TRBJ2-3|TRBV11-3|TRBD1
TGTGCCAGCAGATCGGGACAGGTTGGAGATACGCAGTATTTT
CASRSGQVGDTQYF
>-|TRBJ2-1|TRBV5-6|TRBD2
TGTGCCAGCAGCTTTGGACTAGCGGAGCCCCACGAGCAGTTCTTC
CASSFGLAEPHEQFF
>-|TRBJ2-7|TRBV7-9|-
TGTGCCAGCAGCCCGACTGGCTGGGAGCAGTACTTC
CASSPTGWEQYF
>-|TRBJ2-7|TRBV11-2|TRBD1
TGTGCCAGCAGCTCTTTGACAGGGACCCTCTCCTACGAGCAGTACTTC
CASSSLTGTLSYEQYF
>-|TRBJ1-6|TRBV30|-
TGTGCCTGGAGTCTGGGGGGTGATTCACCCCTCCACTTT
CAWSLGGDSPLHF
>-|TRBJ1-2|TRBV15|TRBD1
TGTGCCACCAGCCCCCCCCCGGGACAGACCTATGGCTACACCTTC
CATSPPPGQTYGYTF
>-|TRBJ2-3|TRBV27|-
TGTGCCAGCAGTTCTACAGATACGCAGTATTTT
CASSSTDTQYF
>few|TRBJ1-1|TRBV30|-
TGTGCCTGGAGTGTTGGCAACACTGAAGCTTTCTTT
CAWSVGNTEAFF
>-|TRBJ2-7|TRBV5-1|-
TGCGCCAGCAGCTTGGGGACTACATCAGGTGAGCAGTACTTC
CASSLGTTSGEQYF
>-|TRBJ2-2|TRBV10-3|-
TGTGCCATCAGTGAGTCTATGAACACCGGGGAGCTGTTTTTT
CAISESMNTGELFF
>-|TRBJ2-6|TRBV7-9|-
TGTGCCAGCAGCTTAGGGACAGGGAGGGTCCTCCGCTGGGCCAACGTCCTGACTTTC
CASSLGTGRVLRWANVLTF
>-|TRBJ2-7|TRBV18|-
TGTGCCAGCTCACCCCGGGACTTTTCCTACGAGCAGTACTTC
CASSPRDFSYEQYF
>-|TRBJ2-7|TRBV6-5|TRBD2
TGTGCCAGCAGTCCACGGGGGGACTCGTCCTACGAGCAGTACTTC
CASSPRGDSSYEQYF
>few|TRBJ1-1|TRBV19|-
TGTGCCAGTAGTCTCGGGGGGGGCACTGAAGCTTTCTTT
CASSLGGGTEAFF
>-|TRBJ1-5|TRBV6-1|-
TGTGCCAGCAGTGAAGTGACGAGGGTTCAGCCCCAGCATTTT
CASSEVTRVQPQHF
>-|TRBJ2-7|TRBV4-2|-
TGTGCCAGCAGCCAAGAAGGGAGGGGGGCCTACGAGCAGTACTTC
CASSQEGRGAYEQYF
>-|TRBJ2-1|TRBV5-1|-
TGCGCCAGCAGCTTGGCCCTAAACAATGAGCAGTTCTTC
CASSLALNNEQFF
>once|TRBJ2-1|TRBV7-9|TRBD2
TGTGCCAGCAGCTTATTGACTAGCGGAAACAATGAGCAGTTCTTC
CASSLLTSGNNEQFF